This T cell receptor (beta chain) was captured in a study of precursors of human CD4 cytotoxic T cells listed by TCRdb under 2018. As for the study more broadly: In total, CD4+ memory subsets from 11 to 15 donors went into the bulk TCR-seq analysis. Sequences for both the TCRalpha and TCRbeta chains came out of the TCR-seq analysis of some 13 donors (table S7).

Results the study describes overall, beyond this receptor: Only about 95% of the 14 donors were included in some bulk TCR-seq comparisons, which suggests that not every subset was available for every donor. According to the authors, a human observational design cannot definitively establish the direction of differentiation between precursor and effector cells. Expanded effector clonotypes accounted for a larger share of IL-7Rhigh TEMRA clonotypes than of TEM or TCM clonotypes. Compared with TCM and TEM subsets, the IL-7Rhigh and IL-7R- TEMRA subsets had more restricted TCR repertoires, with lower diversity and more expanded clonotypes.

The CDR3 numbers 16 residues from cysteine through phenylalanine. Only the CDR3 portion is preserved as DNA: 48 bases, with reading frame beginning at the first base. For CDR1 and CDR2, the germline V gene (reference sequence) lists SGHNT and YYREEE. Between the V and J ends, shortened by 0 bases and 2 bases respectively, the junction contains 11 bases. This clonotype was seen more than once but under ten times. The specificity of this receptor is unknown. No much larger clone is present one base from it, and per-base qualities are unavailable. TCRdb lists the instrument as Illumina MiSeq. In the original analysis: To quantify repertoire diversity, the Shannon-Wiener index was calculated using VDJtools. A TCRbeta clonotype was considered expanded if its clonotype frequency was 3 or more. TCRdb itself trimmed the public reads at Q25 with fastp, ran MiXCR and retained productive beta chains. Rows with a matching CDR3 protein are joined into one entry that keeps the most common DNA and genes. TCRdb assigned the V and J calls; the authors' analysis was not used. The sample yields several hundred distinct CDR3 sequences; 21% were counted once. The ten most abundant clones make up over 14% of the sample.

To test a precursor-effector relationship among CD4 cytotoxic T cells, bulk UMI-based TCR sequencing was performed on four sorted CD4+ memory subsets (TCM, TEM, IL-7Rhigh TEMRA, IL-7R- TEMRA). The cells came from peripheral blood mononuclear cells that had been isolated from human blood. The rearranged segments are TRBV5-4 and TRBJ1-4, with the D gene not clear enough to name. The sequencing input was memory CD4+ T cells from blood (PBMCs). This clonotype was sampled from a human donor in good health. The CDR3 protein: CASSLGGSSTNEKLFF. The DNA sequence follows: TGTGCCAGCAGCTTGGGTGGTAGTTCTACTAATGAAAAACTGTTTTTT.